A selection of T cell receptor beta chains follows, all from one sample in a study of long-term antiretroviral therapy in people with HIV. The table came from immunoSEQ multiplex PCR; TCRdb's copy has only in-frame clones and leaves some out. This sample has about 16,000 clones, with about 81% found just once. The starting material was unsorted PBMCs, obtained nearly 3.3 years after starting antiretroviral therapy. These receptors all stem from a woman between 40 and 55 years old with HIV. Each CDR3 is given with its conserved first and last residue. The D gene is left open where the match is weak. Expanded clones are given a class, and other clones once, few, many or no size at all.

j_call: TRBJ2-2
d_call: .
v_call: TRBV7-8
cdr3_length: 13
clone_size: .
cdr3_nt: TGTGCCAGCAGCTTAGCTACCATTCGGGAGCTGTTTTTT
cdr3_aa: CASSLATIRELFF

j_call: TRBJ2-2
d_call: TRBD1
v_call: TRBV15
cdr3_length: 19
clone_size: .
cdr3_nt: TGTGCCACCAGCAGAGACCAGGGTGGAGGACAGGGGGGTATAGGGGAGCTGTTTTTT
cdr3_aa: CATSRDQGGGQGGIGELFF

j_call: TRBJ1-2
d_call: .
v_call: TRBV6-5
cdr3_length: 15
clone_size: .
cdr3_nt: TGTGCCAGTCAGCCCTTCGGGAACTCCCGATATGGCTACACCTTC
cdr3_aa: CASQPFGNSRYGYTF

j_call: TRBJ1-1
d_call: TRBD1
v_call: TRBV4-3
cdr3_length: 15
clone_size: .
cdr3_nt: TGCGCCAGCAGCCATTCCCGGACAGGGGATACTGAAGCTTTCTTT
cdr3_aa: CASSHSRTGDTEAFF

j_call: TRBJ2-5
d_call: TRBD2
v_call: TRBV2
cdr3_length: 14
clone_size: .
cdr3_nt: TGTGCCAGCAGTGAGGGTAGCGGGGAGGAGACCCAGTACTTC
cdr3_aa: CASSEGSGEETQYF

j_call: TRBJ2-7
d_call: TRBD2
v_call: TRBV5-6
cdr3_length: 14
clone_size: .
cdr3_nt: TGTGCCAGCAGCTTGGCTAGCGGGGGTAACGAGCAGTACTTC
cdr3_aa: CASSLASGGNEQYF

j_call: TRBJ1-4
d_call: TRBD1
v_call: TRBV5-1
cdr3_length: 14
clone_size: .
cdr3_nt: TGCGCCAGCAGTCGGGCAGGGGACAGAGAAAAACTGTTTTTT
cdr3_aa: CASSRAGDREKLFF

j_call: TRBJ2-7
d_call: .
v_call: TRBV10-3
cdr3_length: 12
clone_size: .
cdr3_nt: TGTGCCATCATGGCAGACTCCTACGAGCAGTACTTC
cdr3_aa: CAIMADSYEQYF

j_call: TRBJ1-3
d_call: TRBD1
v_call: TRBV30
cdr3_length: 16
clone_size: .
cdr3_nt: TGTGCCTGTGGCAGGGGGGCAGGTAGATCTGGAAACACCATATATTTT
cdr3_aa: CACGRGAGRSGNTIYF

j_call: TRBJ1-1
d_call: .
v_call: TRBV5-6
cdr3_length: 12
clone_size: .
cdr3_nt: TGTGCCAGCAGCTTGCTCGGCAGGGTCATATTCTTT
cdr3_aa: CASSLLGRVIFF

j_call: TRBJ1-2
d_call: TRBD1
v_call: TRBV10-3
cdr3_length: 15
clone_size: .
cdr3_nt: TGTGCCATCAGTGAGTCTGGACAGGGGAGTGATGGCTACACCTTC
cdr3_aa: CAISESGQGSDGYTF

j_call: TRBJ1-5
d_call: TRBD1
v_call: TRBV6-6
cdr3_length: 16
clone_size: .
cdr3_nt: TGTGCCAGCAGAGGAGGGGACAGGGGTTACAATCAGCCCCAGCATTTT
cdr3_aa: CASRGGDRGYNQPQHF

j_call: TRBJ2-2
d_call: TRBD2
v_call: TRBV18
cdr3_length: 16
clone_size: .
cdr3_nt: TGTGCCAGCTCACCACCCGGGGGGGCCGACACCGGGGAGCTGTTTTTT
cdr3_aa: CASSPPGGADTGELFF

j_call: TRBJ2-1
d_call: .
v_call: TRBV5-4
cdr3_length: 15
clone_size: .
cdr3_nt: TGTGCCAGCAGCTTAGCATCAGGGGCGCGGGAAGTGCAGTTCTTC
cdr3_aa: CASSLASGAREVQFF

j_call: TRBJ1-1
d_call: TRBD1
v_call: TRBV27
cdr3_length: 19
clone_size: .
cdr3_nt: TGTGCCAGCAGGATAGCCGGGACAGGGTTTAGATTTACCAACACTGAAGCTTTCTTT
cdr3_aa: CASRIAGTGFRFTNTEAFF

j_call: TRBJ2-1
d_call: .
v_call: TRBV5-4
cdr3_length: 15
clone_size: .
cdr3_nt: TGTGCCAGCAGTAAGTACCAGGGACTCTACAATGAGCAGTTCTTC
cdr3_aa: CASSKYQGLYNEQFF

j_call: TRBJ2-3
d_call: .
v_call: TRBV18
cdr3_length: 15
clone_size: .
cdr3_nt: TGTGCCAGCTCGGCGAGCGAGAGAAGCACAGATACGCAGTATTTT
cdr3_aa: CASSASERSTDTQYF

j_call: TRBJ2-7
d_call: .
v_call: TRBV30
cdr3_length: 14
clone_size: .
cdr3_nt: TGTGCCTGGAGTCGAGGGGGAGGGATGTACGAGCAGTACTTC
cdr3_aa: CAWSRGGGMYEQYF

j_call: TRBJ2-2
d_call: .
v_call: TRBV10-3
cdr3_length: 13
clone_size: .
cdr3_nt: TGTGCCCTCCGTGGATCAACTACCGGGGAGCTGTTTTTT
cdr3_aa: CALRGSTTGELFF

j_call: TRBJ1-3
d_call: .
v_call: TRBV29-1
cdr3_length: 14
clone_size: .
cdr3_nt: TGCAGCGTTGAAGAACGGACACCTGGAAACACCATATATTTT
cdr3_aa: CSVEERTPGNTIYF

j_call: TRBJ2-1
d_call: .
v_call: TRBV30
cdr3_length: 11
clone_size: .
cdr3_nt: TGTGCCTGGAGTGCTGGCTCTGAGCAGTTCTTC
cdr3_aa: CAWSAGSEQFF

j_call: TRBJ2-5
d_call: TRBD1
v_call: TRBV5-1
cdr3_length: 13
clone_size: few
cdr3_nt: TGCGCCAGCAGGCGACAGGGGACAGAGACCCAGTACTTC
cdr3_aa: CASRRQGTETQYF

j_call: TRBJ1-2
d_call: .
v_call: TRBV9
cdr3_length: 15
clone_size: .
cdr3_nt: TGTGCCAGCAGCGACTGGGCCAAAGCTAACTATGGCTACACCTTC
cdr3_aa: CASSDWAKANYGYTF

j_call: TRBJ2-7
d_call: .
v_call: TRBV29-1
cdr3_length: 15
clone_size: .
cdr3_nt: TGCAGCGTCACTGGGGGGGCAGAGGCCACCTACGAGCAGTACTTC
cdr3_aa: CSVTGGAEATYEQYF

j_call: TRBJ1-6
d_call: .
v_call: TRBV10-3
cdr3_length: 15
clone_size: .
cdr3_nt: TGTGCCATCAGTGAGCAAGGACAACAGAATTCACCCCTCCACTTT
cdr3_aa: CAISEQGQQNSPLHF

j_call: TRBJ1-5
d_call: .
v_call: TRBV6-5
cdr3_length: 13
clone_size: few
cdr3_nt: TGTGCCAGCAGTTACGGGGGCAGTCAGCCCCAGCATTTT
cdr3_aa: CASSYGGSQPQHF

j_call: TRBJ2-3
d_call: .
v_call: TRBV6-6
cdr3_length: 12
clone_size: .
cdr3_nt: TGTGCCAGCAGTTACTATACGGATACGCAGTATTTT
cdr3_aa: CASSYYTDTQYF

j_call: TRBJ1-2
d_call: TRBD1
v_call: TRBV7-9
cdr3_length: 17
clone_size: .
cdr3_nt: TGTGCCAGCAGCCCCGACAGGGGCAGCCCCTTTAACTATGGCTACACCTTC
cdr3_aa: CASSPDRGSPFNYGYTF

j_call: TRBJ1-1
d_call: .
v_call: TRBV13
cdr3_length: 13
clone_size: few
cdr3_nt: TGTGCCAGCAGCCGGGGGCTCTACACTGAAGCTTTCTTT
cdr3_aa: CASSRGLYTEAFF

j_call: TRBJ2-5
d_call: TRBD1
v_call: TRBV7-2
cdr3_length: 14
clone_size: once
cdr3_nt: TGTGCCAGCAGCCAAGACAGGGGGGAAGAGACCCAGTACTTC
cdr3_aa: CASSQDRGEETQYF

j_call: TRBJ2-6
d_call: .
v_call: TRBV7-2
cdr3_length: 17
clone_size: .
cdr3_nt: TGTGCCAGCAGCTTATCGACTAGTTTCTCTGGGGCCAACGTCCTGACTTTC
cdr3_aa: CASSLSTSFSGANVLTF

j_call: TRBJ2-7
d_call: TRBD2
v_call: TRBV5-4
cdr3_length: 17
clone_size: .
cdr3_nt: TGTGCCAGCAGCTCGGGCCCGACAGTGGGGGGGACCTACGAGCAGTACTTC
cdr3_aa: CASSSGPTVGGTYEQYF

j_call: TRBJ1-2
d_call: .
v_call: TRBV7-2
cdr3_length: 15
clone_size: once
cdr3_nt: TGTGCCAGCAGCTTAGGGCCAACAGGTAGCTATGGCTACACCTTC
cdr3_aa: CASSLGPTGSYGYTF

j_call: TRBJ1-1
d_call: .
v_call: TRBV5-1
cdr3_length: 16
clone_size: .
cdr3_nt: TGCGCCAGCAGCTTGTTCCGGGGGGTTGTGGACACTGAAGCTTTCTTT
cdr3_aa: CASSLFRGVVDTEAFF

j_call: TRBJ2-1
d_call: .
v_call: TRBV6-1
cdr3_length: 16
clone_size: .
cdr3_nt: TGTGCCAGCAGTGGGCCGGGGCGGGTCTCCTACAATGAGCAGTTCTTC
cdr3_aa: CASSGPGRVSYNEQFF

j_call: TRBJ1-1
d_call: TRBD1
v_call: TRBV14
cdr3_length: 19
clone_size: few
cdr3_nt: TGTGCCAGCAGCCAAGCCCCGCGGGACAGGGGGCGAATTTTCACTGAAGCTTTCTTT
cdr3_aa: CASSQAPRDRGRIFTEAFF

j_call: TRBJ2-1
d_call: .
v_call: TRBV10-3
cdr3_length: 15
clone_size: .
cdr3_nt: TGTGCCATCAGTAGTCAGGGGAGCTCCTACAATGAGCAGTTCTTC
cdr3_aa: CAISSQGSSYNEQFF